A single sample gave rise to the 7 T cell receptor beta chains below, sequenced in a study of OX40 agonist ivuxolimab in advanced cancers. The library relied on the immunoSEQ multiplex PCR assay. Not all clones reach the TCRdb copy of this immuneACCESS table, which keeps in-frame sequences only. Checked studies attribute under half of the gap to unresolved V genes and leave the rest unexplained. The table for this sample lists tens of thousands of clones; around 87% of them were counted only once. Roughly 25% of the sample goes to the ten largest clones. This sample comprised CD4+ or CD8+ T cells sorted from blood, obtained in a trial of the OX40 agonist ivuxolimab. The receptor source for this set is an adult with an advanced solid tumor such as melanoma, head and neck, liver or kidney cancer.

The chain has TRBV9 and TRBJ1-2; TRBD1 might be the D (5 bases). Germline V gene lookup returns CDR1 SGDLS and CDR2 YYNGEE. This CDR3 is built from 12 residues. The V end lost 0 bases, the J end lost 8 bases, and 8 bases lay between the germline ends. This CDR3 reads CASSVGGRGYTF. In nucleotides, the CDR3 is TGTGCCAGCAGCGTAGGGGGCAGGGGCTACACCTTC.

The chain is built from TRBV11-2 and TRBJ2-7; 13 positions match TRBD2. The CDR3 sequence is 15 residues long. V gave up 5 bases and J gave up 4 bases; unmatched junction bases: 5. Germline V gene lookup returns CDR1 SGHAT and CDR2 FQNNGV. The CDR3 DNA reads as TGTGCCAGCAGCCCCAGGACTAGCGGGAGTTACGAGCAGTACTTC. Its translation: CASSPRTSGSYEQYF. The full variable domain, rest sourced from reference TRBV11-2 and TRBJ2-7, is EAGVAQSPRYKIIEKRQSVAFWCNPISGHATLYWYQQILGQGPKLLIQFQNNGVVDDSQLPKDRFSAERLKGVDSTLKIQPAKLEDSAVYLCASSPRTSGSYEQYFGPGTRLTVT.

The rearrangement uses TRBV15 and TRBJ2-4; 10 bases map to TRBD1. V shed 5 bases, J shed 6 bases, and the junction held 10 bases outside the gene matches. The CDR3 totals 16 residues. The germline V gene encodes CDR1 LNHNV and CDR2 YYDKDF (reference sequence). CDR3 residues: CATSRAGTGDTNIQYF. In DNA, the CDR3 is TGTGCCACCAGCCGCGCCGGGACAGGGGATACAAACATTCAGTACTTC.

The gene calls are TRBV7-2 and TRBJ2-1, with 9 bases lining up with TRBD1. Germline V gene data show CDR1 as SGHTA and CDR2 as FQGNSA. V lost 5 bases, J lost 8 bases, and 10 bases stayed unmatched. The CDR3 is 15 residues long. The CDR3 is CASSPPTGGFDEQFF. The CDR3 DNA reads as TGTGCCAGCAGCCCCCCGACAGGGGGATTCGATGAGCAGTTCTTC. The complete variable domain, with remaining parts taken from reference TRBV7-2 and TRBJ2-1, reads GAGVSQSPSNKVTEKGKDVELRCDPISGHTALYWYRQSLGQGLEFLIYFQGNSAPDKSGLPSDRFSAERTGGSVSTLTIQRTQQEDSAVYLCASSPPTGGFDEQFFGPGTRLTVL.

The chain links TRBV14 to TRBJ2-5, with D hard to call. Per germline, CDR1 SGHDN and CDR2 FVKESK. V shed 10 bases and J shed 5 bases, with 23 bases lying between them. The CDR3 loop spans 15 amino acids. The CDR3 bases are TGTGCCAACCTAAAAAAGATGTCTCGTGATGAGACCCAGTACTTC. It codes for CANLKKMSRDETQYF.

The CDR3 DNA follows: TGTGCCAGTAGTATTCTAGCGGGAGTTGAGCAGTTCTTC. Translating it yields CASSILAGVEQFF. The V gene is TRBV19, the J gene TRBJ2-1; 10 bases are shared with TRBD2. Germline V lookup: CDR1 LNHDA, CDR2 SQIVND (reference sequence). This CDR3 region has 13 residues. J gave up 9 bases and V 3 bases, and 2 bases lay outside the gene matches.

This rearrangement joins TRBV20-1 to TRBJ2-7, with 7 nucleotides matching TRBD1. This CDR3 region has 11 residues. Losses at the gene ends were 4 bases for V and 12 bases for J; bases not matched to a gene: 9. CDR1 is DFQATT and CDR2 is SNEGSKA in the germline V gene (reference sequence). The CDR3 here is CSATLDRARYF. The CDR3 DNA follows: TGCAGTGCTACCCTAGACAGGGCTCGGTACTTC.